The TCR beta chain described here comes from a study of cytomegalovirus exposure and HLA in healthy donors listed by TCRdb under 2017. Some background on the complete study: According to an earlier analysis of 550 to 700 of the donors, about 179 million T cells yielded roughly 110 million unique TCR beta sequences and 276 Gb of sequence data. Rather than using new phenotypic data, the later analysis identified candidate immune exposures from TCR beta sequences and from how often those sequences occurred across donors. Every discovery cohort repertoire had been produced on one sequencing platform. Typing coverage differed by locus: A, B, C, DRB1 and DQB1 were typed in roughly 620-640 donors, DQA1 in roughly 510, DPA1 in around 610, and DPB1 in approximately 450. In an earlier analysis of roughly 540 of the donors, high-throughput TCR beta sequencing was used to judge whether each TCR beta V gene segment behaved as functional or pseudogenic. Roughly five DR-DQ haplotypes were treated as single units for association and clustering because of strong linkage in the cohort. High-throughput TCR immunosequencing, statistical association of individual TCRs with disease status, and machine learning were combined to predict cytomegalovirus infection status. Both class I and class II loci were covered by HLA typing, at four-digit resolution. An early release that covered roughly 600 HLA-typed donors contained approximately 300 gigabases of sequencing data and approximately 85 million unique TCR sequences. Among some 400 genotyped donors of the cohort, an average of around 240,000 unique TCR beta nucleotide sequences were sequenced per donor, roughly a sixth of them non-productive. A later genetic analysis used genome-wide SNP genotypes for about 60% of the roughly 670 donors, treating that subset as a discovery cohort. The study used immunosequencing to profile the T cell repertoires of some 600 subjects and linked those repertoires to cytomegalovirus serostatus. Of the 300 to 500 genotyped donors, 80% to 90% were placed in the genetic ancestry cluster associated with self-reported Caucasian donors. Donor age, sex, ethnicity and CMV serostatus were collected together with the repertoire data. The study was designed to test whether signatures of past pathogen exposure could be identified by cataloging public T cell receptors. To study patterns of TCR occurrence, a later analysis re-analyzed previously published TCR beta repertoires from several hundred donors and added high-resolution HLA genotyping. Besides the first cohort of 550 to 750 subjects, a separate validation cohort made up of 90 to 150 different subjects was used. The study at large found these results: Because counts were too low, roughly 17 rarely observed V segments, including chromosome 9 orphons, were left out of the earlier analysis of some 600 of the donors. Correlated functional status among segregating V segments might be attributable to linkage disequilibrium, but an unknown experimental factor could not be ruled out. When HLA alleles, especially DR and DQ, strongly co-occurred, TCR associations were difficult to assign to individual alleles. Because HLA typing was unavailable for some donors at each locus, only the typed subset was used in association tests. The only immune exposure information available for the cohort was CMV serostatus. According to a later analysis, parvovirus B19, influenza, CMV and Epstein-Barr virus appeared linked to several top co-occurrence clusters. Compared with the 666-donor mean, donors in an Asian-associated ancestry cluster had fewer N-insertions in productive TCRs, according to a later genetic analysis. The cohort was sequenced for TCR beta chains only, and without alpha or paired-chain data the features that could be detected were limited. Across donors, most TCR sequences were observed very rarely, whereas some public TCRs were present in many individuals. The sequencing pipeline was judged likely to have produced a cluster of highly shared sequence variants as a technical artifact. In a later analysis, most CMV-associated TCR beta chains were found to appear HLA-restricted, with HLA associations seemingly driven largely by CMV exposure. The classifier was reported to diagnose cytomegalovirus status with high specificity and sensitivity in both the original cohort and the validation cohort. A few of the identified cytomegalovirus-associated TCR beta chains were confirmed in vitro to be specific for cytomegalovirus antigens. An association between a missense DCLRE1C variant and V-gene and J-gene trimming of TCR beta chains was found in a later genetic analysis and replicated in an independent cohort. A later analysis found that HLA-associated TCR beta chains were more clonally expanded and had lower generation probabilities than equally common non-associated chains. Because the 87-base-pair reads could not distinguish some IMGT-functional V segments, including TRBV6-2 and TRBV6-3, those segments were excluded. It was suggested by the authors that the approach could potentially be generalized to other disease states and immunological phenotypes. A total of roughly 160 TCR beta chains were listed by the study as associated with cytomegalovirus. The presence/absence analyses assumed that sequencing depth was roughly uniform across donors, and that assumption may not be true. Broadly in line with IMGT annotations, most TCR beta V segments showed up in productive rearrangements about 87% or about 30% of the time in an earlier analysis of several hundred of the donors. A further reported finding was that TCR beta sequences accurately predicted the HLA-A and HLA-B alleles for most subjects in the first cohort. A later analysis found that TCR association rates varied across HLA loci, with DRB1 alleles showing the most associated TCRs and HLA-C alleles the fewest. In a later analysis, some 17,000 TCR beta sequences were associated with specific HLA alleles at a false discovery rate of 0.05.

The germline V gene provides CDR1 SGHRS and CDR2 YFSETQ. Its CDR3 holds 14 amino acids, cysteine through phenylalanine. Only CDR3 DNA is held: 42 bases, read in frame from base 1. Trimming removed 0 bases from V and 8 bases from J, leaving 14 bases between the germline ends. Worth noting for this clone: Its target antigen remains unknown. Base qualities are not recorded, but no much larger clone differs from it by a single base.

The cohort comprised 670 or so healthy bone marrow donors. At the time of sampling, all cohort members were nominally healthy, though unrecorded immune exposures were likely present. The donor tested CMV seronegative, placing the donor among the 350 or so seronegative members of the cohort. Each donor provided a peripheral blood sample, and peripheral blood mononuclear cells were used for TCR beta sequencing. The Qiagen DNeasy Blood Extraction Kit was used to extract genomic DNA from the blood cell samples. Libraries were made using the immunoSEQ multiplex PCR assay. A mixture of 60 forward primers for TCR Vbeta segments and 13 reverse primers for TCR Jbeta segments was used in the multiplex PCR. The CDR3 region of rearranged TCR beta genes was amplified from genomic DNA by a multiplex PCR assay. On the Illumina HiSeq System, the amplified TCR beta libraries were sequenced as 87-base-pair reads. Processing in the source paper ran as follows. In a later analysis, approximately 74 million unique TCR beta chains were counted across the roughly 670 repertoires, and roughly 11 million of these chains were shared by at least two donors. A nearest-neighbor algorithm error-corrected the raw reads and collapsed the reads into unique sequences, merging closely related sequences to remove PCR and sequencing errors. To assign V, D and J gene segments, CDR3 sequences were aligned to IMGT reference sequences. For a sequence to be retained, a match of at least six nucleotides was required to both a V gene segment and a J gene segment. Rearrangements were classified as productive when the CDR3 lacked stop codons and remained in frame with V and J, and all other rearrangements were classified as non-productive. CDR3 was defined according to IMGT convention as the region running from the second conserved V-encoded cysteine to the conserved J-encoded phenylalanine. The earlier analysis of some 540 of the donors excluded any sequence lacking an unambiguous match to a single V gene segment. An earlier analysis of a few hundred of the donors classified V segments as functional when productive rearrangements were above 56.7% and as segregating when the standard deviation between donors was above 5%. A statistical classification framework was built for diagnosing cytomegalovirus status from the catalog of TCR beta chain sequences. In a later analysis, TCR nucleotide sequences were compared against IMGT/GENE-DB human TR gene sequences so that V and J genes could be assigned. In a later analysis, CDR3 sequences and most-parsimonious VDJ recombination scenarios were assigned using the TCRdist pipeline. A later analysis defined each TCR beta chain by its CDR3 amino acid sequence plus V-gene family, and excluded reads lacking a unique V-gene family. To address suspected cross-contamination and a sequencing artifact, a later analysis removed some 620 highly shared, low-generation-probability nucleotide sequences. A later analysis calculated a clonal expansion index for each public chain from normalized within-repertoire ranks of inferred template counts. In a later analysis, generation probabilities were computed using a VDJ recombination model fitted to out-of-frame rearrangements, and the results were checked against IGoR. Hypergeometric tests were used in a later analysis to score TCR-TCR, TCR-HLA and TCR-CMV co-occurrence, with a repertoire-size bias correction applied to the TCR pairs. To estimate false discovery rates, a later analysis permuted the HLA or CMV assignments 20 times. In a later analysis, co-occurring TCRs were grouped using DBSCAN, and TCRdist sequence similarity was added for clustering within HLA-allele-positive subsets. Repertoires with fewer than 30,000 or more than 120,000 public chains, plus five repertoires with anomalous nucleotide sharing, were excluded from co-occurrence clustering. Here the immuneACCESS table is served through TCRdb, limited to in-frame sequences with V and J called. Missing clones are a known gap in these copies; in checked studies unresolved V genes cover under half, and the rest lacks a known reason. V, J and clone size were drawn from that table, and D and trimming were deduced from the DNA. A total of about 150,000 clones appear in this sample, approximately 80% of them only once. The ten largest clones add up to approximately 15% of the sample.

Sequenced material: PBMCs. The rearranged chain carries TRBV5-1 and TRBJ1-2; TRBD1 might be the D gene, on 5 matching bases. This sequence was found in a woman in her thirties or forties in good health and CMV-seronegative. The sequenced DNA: TGCGCCAGCAGCTTGGGTTGGCAGGGCGACGGCTACACCTTC. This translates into CASSLGWQGDGYTF.